This TCR beta chain was sequenced during a study of brain T cells in children with intractable seizures (dated by TCRdb to the early 2020s). A note on the overall study: As a first screen for immune gene transcripts, resected brain tissue from about 58 pediatric epilepsy surgery cases was run on a NanoString immunology panel. Among the approximately twelve selected surgery cases, pre-surgery blood was additionally sequenced for eight, leaving four cases with brain tissue only. The paper's findings and limits, for the study overall: The patients' HCMV serostatus was not known, and viral specificity was inferred solely from CDR3 sequence similarity. Because sequencing depth differed between pre- and post-surgery blood, the absence of clones from the pre-surgery sample may reflect undersampling.

Sample time point, as interpreted from the label and publication: blood from clinic visit 5 months post-surgery; TSC patient then seizure free. Surgery cases with the highest brain T cell transcript signatures were selected for TCR beta chain sequencing of brain tissue and, where available, blood. Patients had been treated with at least one anti-epileptic drug before surgery. TCR-sequenced patients were children with drug-resistant epilepsy due to tuberous sclerosis complex, focal cortical dysplasia, Rasmussen encephalitis or hemimegalencephaly. Bulk genomic DNA was extracted from unsorted brain tissue and whole blood with the Monarch genomic DNA purification kit. CDR1 and CDR2, looked up from the germline V gene (reference sequence), are SGHNT and YYREEE. V and J lose 5 bases and 4 bases, and a span of 9 bases separates them. The CDR3, from cysteine to phenylalanine, totals 12 residues. Of all the DNA, just the CDR3 is kept, 36 bases in frame from base 1.

As concerns this clone: Its antigen is currently not known. Within one base of it there is no much larger clone, and no base qualities were kept.

TCR beta chain sequences were generated from genomic DNA using the immunoSEQ assay. The published analysis was carried out like this. CDR3 sequences not starting with the conserved framework cysteine at position 104 were manually removed. To get clonality, the normalized Shannon's Diversity Index was subtracted from one, giving values from 0 (maximal diversity) to 1 (oligoclonal). Chi-squared comparison-of-proportions tests assessed whether the same CDR3 differed in frequency between samples, such as brain versus blood. Public clonotypes were found through immuneACCESS searches, while the VDJdb browser was used to judge similarity to known antiviral clonotypes. The source is immuneACCESS, and TCRdb retained only in-frame sequences with V and J called. Part of the clones is not carried over; for the studies checked, unresolved V genes explain less than half of this, and the remainder is unexplained. The V and J calls and the clone size are those of that table, but D and trimming were determined from the DNA. A total of 340,000 or so clones appear in this sample, over 85% of them only once. The ten largest clones add up to roughly 5.7% of the sample.

The sample was peripheral blood, taken roughly 5 months after surgery. The chain is made from TRBV5-4 and TRBJ1-1, with no confident D gene call. This receptor was obtained from a boy under two years old with tuberous sclerosis and intractable seizures. This receptor has the CDR3 CASSFRGTEAFF. The DNA sequence reads TGTGCCAGCAGTTTCCGGGGCACTGAAGCTTTCTTT.